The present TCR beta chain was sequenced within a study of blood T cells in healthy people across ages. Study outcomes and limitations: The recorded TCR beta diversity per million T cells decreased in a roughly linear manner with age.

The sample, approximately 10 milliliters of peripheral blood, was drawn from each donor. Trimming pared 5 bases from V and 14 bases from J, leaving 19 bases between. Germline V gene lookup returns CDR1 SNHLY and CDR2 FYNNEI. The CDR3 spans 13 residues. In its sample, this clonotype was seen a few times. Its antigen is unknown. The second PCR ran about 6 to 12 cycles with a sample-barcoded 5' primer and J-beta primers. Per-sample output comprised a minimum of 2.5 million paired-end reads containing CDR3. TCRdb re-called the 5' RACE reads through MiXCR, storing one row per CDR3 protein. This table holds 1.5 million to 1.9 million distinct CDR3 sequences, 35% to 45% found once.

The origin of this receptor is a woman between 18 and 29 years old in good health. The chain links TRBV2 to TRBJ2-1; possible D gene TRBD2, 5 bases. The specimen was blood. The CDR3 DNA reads TGTGCCAGCAGTTCCGGACTTTCTGACAAGGAGTTCTTC. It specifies CASSSGLSDKEFF.